This TCR beta chain comes out of a study of metastatic and nonmetastatic thyroid tumors. Overall study context: The comparison covered peripheral blood and tumor or nodule tissue in malignant and benign thyroid patients.

In the original processing: Across clinicopathological groups, CDR3 differences served as the basis for building a distant-metastasis classifier for papillary thyroid cancer. TCRdb re-processed the PCR reads through MiXCR. In this record, the V and J calls reflect TCRdb's handling and not the investigators' own analysis. The top ten clones hold more than 3.5% of a sample with tens of thousands of clones, 20% of them seen once. Patients underwent thyroid surgery, and none had received any treatment before it. General observations from the study: In both blood and tumor samples, TCR beta diversity was reported significantly higher for malignant than benign nodules.

CDR3 size: 15 residues. V was pared by 1 base and J by 1 base, with 10 bases between. CDR1 SGHTA and CDR2 FQGNSA come from the germline V gene. Many counts were recorded for this clone. Its antigen is as yet unknown. This clonotype was sampled from a female donor with papillary thyroid cancer or a benign thyroid nodule (not recorded which). Some clones in this sample may be carry-over from other donors' samples. What was sequenced was blood. This sequence joins TRBV7-2 and TRBJ1-1; the D gene is possibly TRBD1 (5 bases). Written as DNA, the CDR3 is TGTGCCAGCAGCTTAGAGGGGCAAAAGAACACTGAAGCTTTCTTT. Translated, it gives CASSLEGQKNTEAFF.